The 31 T cell receptor beta chains reported below all come from one sample, sequenced in a study of long-term antiretroviral therapy in people with HIV. The immunoSEQ assay was v3.0, run at survey level. The assay was immunoSEQ multiplex PCR, and TCRdb's table has in-frame clones only and misses some. Of 25,000 to 35,000 clones listed, about 94% are singletons. Sample: unsorted PBMCs, taken around 7.4 years after starting antiretroviral therapy. The receptors were gathered from a man aged 45-65 years with HIV.

The sample holds one count of this clone. The chain recombines TRBV11-2 with TRBJ1-1; 9 nucleotides align to TRBD1. This CDR3 region has 14 residues. Trimming at V came to 5 bases and at J to 10 bases, leaving 11 bases not matched to a gene. Germline loops: CDR1 SGHAT, CDR2 FQNNGV. The CDR3 reads CASSGSRTGVGAFF. The CDR3 DNA sequence: TGTGCCAGCAGCGGGTCGAGGACAGGGGTGGGAGCTTTCTTT.

This chain joins TRBV6-5 and TRBJ1-1, with TRBD1 identical over 8 bases. This CDR3 spans 13 amino acids. Trimming cost V 6 bases and J 4 bases; bases outside gene matches: 4. Germline CDR1 is MNHEY and CDR2 is SVGAGI. CDR3: CASSKDRATEAFF. The CDR3 DNA sequence: TGTGCCAGCAGCAAGGACAGGGCCACTGAAGCTTTCTTT.

Points on this clone: Other DNA variants within this sample encode the same CDR3. This chain connects TRBV6-4 to TRBJ2-3; maybe TRBD2 (6 bases). The CDR3 runs 15 residues. V lost 0 bases and J 1 base, leaving 8 bases between the germline ends. Germline values: CDR1 MRHNA, CDR2 SNTAGT. For the CDR3, the DNA is TGTGCCAGCAGTGACTCGGGCGGGGGCACAGATACGCAGTATTTT. It codes for CASSDSGGGTDTQYF.

The chain recombines TRBV30 with TRBJ1-5, with D unresolved. Trimming cost V 0 bases and J 4 bases, with 4 bases left between them. Germline V gives CDR1 GTSNPN, CDR2 SVGIG (reference sequence). This CDR3 comprises 12 residues. CDR3 protein: CAWSVGNQPQHF. In nucleotides, the CDR3 is TGTGCCTGGAGTGTGGGTAATCAGCCCCAGCATTTT.

This clone was found once. J is TRBJ2-7 and V is TRBV5-1, with 10 positions matching TRBD1. V gave up 2 bases and J gave up 4 bases; unmatched junction bases: 6. The CDR3 loop spans 15 amino acids. Germline CDR1 SGHRS, CDR2 YFSETQ. CDR3 bases: TGCGCCAGCAGCTTCCCGGGACAGGGGCGTTACGAGCAGTACTTC. Translating it yields CASSFPGQGRYEQYF.

The V gene is TRBV19, the J gene TRBJ1-5; 8 bases are a match to TRBD1. Germline values: CDR1 LNHDA, CDR2 SQIVND (reference sequence). This CDR3 is built from 14 residues. Trimming took 4 bases from V and 4 from J; bases not matched to a gene: 3. CDR3 amino acids: CASSSWTGNQPQHF. CDR3 coding DNA: TGTGCCAGTAGTAGCTGGACAGGGAATCAGCCCCAGCATTTT.

This chain links TRBV2 with TRBJ1-5; 8 bases agree with TRBD1. V lost 6 bases and J lost 0; bases outside the gene matches: 1. Germline loops: CDR1 SNHLY, CDR2 FYNNEI. The CDR3 is 14 amino acids. DNA for the CDR3: TGTGCCAGCAGCGGACAGGGTAGCAATCAGCCCCAGCATTTT. This gives the protein CASSGQGSNQPQHF.

This sequence joins TRBV19 and TRBJ2-2; D may be TRBD1 (6 bases). The CDR3 has 14 amino acids. CDR1 is LNHDA and CDR2 is SQIVND in the germline V gene (reference sequence). The V end lost 2 bases, the J end lost 10 bases, and 14 bases lay between the germline ends. The CDR3 region has the DNA TGTGCCAGTAGTATACTAATAGGGGGTCCGGAGCTGTTTTTT. Protein sequence: CASSILIGGPELFF.

V and J are TRBV2 and TRBJ1-6, with a weak D call TRBD1 (5 bases). This CDR3 region has 15 residues. Trimming took off 3 bases at V and 3 bases at J, with 9 bases between the two ends. CDR1 is SNHLY and CDR2 is FYNNEI in the germline V gene. CDR3 in DNA: TGTGCCAGCAGTGAGGGGGGTAACTATAATTCACCCCTCCACTTT. This translates into CASSEGGNYNSPLHF.

The CDR3 region is CASSGMDRGQETQYF. CDR3 bases: TGTGCCAGCAGTGGAATGGACAGGGGCCAAGAGACCCAGTACTTC. This chain uses TRBV28 with TRBJ2-5, with TRBD1 identical over 9 bases. Germline V lookup: CDR1 MDHEN, CDR2 SYDVKM. Germline trimming cut 5 bases from V and 1 base from J; bases unmatched to any gene: 5. This CDR3 has 15 residues. The whole variable domain, remainder taken from reference TRBV28 and TRBJ2-5, is DVKVTQSSRYLVKRTGEKVFLECVQDMDHENMFWYRQDPGLGLRLIYFSYDVKMKEKGDIPEGYSVSREKKERFSLILESASTNQTSMYLCASSGMDRGQETQYFGPGTRLLVL.

The J gene is TRBJ2-7, the V gene TRBV28; a weak D match, TRBD1 (7 bases). In germline, CDR1 is MDHEN, CDR2 SYDVKM. The CDR3 has 14 residues. Trimming took off 2 bases at V and 6 bases at J, with 14 bases between the two ends. The CDR3 DNA sequence: TGTGCCAGCAGTTTACCAGGGGGGCAGGGCGAGCAGTACTTC. It yields the protein CASSLPGGQGEQYF.

This chain uses TRBV7-6 with TRBJ2-2; 8 bases line up with TRBD1. Germline V CDR1 and CDR2: SGHVS, FNYEAQ. The V gene end was trimmed by 10 bases and the J gene end by 0 bases; junction bases not matched to a gene: 4. The CDR3 contains 14 residues. DNA for the CDR3: TGTGCCACATCAGGGGGCACGAACACCGGGGAGCTGTTTTTT. The encoded protein is CATSGGTNTGELFF.

This clone was seen once. V and J are TRBV28 and TRBJ2-5, with 8 nucleotides matching TRBD2. The V gene's germline CDR1 is MDHEN and CDR2 SYDVKM. This CDR3 spans 14 amino acids. The trim removed 7 bases at V and 5 bases at J, leaving 9 bases unmatched. CDR3 amino acids: CASKIGGARETQYF. The CDR3 nucleotides are TGTGCCAGCAAAATCGGGGGGGCGAGGGAGACCCAGTACTTC.

The chain couples TRBV6-1 to TRBJ1-6, with a possible D match to TRBD1 (6 bases). This CDR3 region has 15 residues. Trimming shortened V by 2 bases and J by 8 bases, and 13 bases separated the two germline ends. The germline gives CDR1 MNHNS, CDR2 SASEGT. The DNA for the CDR3 is TGTGCCAGCAGTGAAATGAGAACAGGGTATTCACCCCTCCACTTT. Its translation: CASSEMRTGYSPLHF.

In DNA, the CDR3 is TGTGCCAGCAGCAAGGGACTAGCGGGCCCAGGCCCCGGGGAGCTGTTTTTT. Protein sequence: CASSKGLAGPGPGELFF. The gene calls are TRBV9 and TRBJ2-2, with 12 bases lining up with TRBD2. Trimming took 4 bases from V and 6 from J; bases not matched to a gene: 10. The CDR3 consists of 17 residues. The germline gives CDR1 SGDLS, CDR2 YYNGEE.

This chain connects TRBV7-2 to TRBJ2-1, with D unresolved. The CDR3 consists of 12 residues. Germline V gene lookup returns CDR1 SGHTA and CDR2 FQGNSA. V gave up 2 bases and J gave up 5 bases, with 4 bases separating them. CDR3: CASSLFNNEQFF. In DNA form, the CDR3 reads TGTGCCAGCAGCTTATTTAACAATGAGCAGTTCTTC.

The CDR3 sequence: CASSQDGGQGRTPLHF. The CDR3 bases are TGCGCCAGCAGCCAAGATGGGGGACAGGGGCGGACACCCCTCCACTTT. The gene calls are TRBV4-1 and TRBJ1-6; 10 positions agree with TRBD1. The CDR3 has 16 residues. Germline CDR1 reads MGHRA; CDR2 reads YSYEKL. Trimming took 0 bases from V and 11 from J; bases not matched to a gene: 7.

This chain links TRBV6-1 with TRBJ1-5; 7 nucleotides match TRBD1. Germline values: CDR1 MNHNS, CDR2 SASEGT. Losses at the gene ends were 2 bases for V and 4 bases for J; bases not matched to a gene: 5. The CDR3 consists of 15 residues. The CDR3 region is CASSEIRDRNQPQHF. The CDR3 DNA follows: TGTGCCAGCAGTGAAATTCGGGACAGAAATCAGCCCCAGCATTTT.

The chain employs TRBV7-3 and TRBJ1-1, with D maybe TRBD1 (6 bases). CDR3 length: 13 residues. Trimming left V 5 bases short and J 5 bases short, with 12 bases between. Germline V lookup: CDR1 SGHTA, CDR2 FQGTGA. The CDR3 nucleotides read TGTGCCAGCAGCAGGAACAGGGAGACTGAAGCTTTCTTT. It is translated as CASSRNRETEAFF.

This sequence joins TRBV30 and TRBJ1-3; no clear D. CDR3 length equals 13 residues. The ends were cut back, 3 bases at V and 6 bases at J, with 12 bases in the middle. In germline, CDR1 is GTSNPN, CDR2 SVGIG (reference sequence). The CDR3 region has the DNA TGTGCCTGGAGCGATACCCGTGTAAACACCATATATTTT. It yields the protein CAWSDTRVNTIYF.

The J gene is TRBJ1-1, the V gene TRBV30; TRBD1 agrees at 10 bases. CDR1 and CDR2 from the germline V gene are GTSNPN and SVGIG (reference sequence). Trimming removed 3 bases from V and 3 bases from J; junction bases left unmatched: 1. The CDR3 length is 13 residues. The CDR3 DNA reads as TGTGCCTGGAGGACAGGGGGCTACACTGAAGCTTTCTTT. It translates to CAWRTGGYTEAFF.

The chain carries TRBV6-4 and TRBJ2-3; D is ambiguous. This CDR3 is 14 amino acids long. The ends were cut back, 3 bases at V and 5 bases at J, with 12 bases in the middle. Germline CDR1 MRHNA, CDR2 SNTAGT. CDR3 coding DNA: TGTGCCAGCAGTGAGCCCGGTCCTAAAGATACGCAGTATTTT. Translated: CASSEPGPKDTQYF.

For the CDR3, the DNA is TGTGCCGCTGACCAGCGGGACAGGGGTCGGAATGAGCAGTTCTTC. This gives the protein CAADQRDRGRNEQFF. The chain combines TRBV5-4 with TRBJ2-1; 10 bases map to TRBD1. The length of the CDR3 is 15 residues. The germline CDR1 and CDR2 sequences are SGHNT and YYREEE (reference sequence). V gave up 10 bases and J gave up 7 bases; unmatched junction bases: 14.

The CDR3 here is CAWSVPLSSYNSPLHF. CDR3 in DNA: TGTGCCTGGAGTGTACCGTTGAGCTCCTATAATTCACCCCTCCACTTT. The chain is built from TRBV30 and TRBJ1-6; D gene ambiguous. The CDR3 totals 16 residues. V dropped 0 bases and J dropped 0 bases, with 9 bases sitting between them. CDR1 GTSNPN and CDR2 SVGIG come from the germline V gene (reference sequence).

The V and J genes are TRBV15 and TRBJ1-1; no clear D gene. Germline values: CDR1 LNHNV, CDR2 YYDKDF (reference sequence). Trimming removed 1 base at V and 5 bases at J, with 8 bases between. The CDR3 is 13 amino acids. CDR3 DNA sequence: TGTGCCACCAGCAGAGTGGGTAGAACTGAAGCTTTCTTT. The encoded protein is CATSRVGRTEAFF.

The chain uses TRBV27 and TRBJ1-1; D possibly corresponds to TRBD1 (5 bases). This CDR3 contains 15 residues. V shed 5 bases and J shed 1 base, with 14 bases lying between them. The germline V gene encodes CDR1 MNHEY and CDR2 SMNVEV (reference sequence). The CDR3 here is CASSTRDGKNTEAFF. CDR3 nucleotides: TGTGCCAGCAGTACCCGGGACGGGAAGAACACTGAAGCTTTCTTT.

The chain is built from TRBV5-6 and TRBJ2-4; D might be TRBD1 or TRBD2, each matching 5 bases. In germline, CDR1 is SGHDT, CDR2 YYEEEE. V lost 6 bases and J 0 bases, leaving 16 bases between the germline ends. The CDR3 loop spans 16 amino acids. CDR3 loop: CASNPRGLQAKNIQYF. The CDR3 DNA reads TGTGCCAGCAACCCCCGGGGCCTCCAAGCCAAAAACATTCAGTACTTC.

This chain connects TRBV9 to TRBJ1-6; TRBD1 might be the D (6 bases). The germline V gene encodes CDR1 SGDLS and CDR2 YYNGEE. The V gene lost 0 bases and the J gene lost 9 bases, with 10 bases spanning the gap. The CDR3 loop spans 14 amino acids. The DNA for the CDR3 is TGTGCCAGCAGCGTAGCAGGGGTCGGTTCACCCCTCCACTTT. Translation: CASSVAGVGSPLHF.

The CDR3 sequence: CAAAGGGEIYGYTF. CDR3 in DNA: TGTGCCGCGGCGGGGGGAGGGGAGATCTATGGCTACACCTTC. The V call is TRBV6-5, the J call TRBJ1-2, with a weak D call TRBD1 (5 bases). The CDR3 loop spans 14 amino acids. V was clipped by 11 bases and J by 4 bases, with 20 bases between them. Germline CDR1 and CDR2: MNHEY and SVGAGI.

This sequence joins TRBV29-1 and TRBJ1-1; D might be TRBD1 (6 bases). CDR1 is SQVTM and CDR2 is ANQGSEA in the germline V gene. V was shortened by 0 bases and J by 4 bases, with 9 bases between the two germline ends. The length of the CDR3 is 13 residues. CDR3 in DNA: TGCAGCGTTGAAGATAGGGGGAGCACTGAAGCTTTCTTT. This translates into CSVEDRGSTEAFF.

V usage is TRBV7-3 and J usage is TRBJ2-7, with D possibly TRBD2 on 5 matching bases. The germline V and J ends were trimmed by 0 bases and 7 bases, with 10 bases remaining between them. The germline V gene has CDR1 SGHTA and CDR2 FQGTGA. This CDR3 region has 13 residues. The CDR3 spells CASSLTPTGEQYF. DNA for the CDR3: TGTGCCAGCAGCTTAACCCCAACGGGGGAGCAGTACTTC. The variable domain in full, completed from reference TRBV7-3 and TRBJ2-7, reads GAGVSQTPSNKVTEKGKYVELRCDPISGHTALYWYRQSLGQGPEFLIYFQGTGAADDSGLPNDRFFAVRPEGSVSTLKIQRTERGDSAVYLCASSLTPTGEQYFGPGTRLTVT.